This T cell receptor (beta chain) appears in the sequencing data of a study of cytomegalovirus exposure and HLA in healthy donors. A note on this clone: Its antigen is as yet unknown.

General observations from the study: The availability of immune exposure information extended only to CMV serostatus.

The length of the CDR3 is 13 residues. V lost 6 bases to trimming and J lost 2 bases, with 12 bases between them. Germline lookup yields CDR1 SQVTM and CDR2 ANQGSEA. PCR primers comprised 60 Vbeta and 13 Jbeta primers. Clones were read by immunoSEQ multiplex PCR, and TCRdb kept only the in-frame ones, dropping some. The data show under 75,000 clones, roughly 74% seen once. Material for sequencing was PBMCs. The sequence came from a human donor in good health. The rearrangement links TRBV29-1 to TRBJ2-3; maybe TRBD1 (7 bases). CDR3 sequence: CSVRGVITDTQYF. Here the CDR3 DNA reads TGCAGCGTCAGGGGGGTTATCACAGATACGCAGTATTTT.